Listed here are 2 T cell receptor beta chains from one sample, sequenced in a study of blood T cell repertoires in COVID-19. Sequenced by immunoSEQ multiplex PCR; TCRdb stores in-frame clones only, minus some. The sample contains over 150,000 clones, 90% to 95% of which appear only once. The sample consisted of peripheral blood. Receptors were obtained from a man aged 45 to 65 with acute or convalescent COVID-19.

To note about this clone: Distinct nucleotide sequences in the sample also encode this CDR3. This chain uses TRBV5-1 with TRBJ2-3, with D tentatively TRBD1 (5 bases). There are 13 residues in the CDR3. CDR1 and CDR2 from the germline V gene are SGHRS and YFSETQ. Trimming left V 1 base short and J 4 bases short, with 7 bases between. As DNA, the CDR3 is TGCGCCAGCAGCTTGCAGGGTTCAGATACGCAGTATTTT. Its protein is CASSLQGSDTQYF.

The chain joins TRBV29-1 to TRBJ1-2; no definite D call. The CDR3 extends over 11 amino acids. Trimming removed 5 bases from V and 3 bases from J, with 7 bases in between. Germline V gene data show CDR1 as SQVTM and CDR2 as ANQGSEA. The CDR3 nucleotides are TGCAGCGTTCGGGATCACTATGGCTACACCTTC. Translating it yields CSVRDHYGYTF.